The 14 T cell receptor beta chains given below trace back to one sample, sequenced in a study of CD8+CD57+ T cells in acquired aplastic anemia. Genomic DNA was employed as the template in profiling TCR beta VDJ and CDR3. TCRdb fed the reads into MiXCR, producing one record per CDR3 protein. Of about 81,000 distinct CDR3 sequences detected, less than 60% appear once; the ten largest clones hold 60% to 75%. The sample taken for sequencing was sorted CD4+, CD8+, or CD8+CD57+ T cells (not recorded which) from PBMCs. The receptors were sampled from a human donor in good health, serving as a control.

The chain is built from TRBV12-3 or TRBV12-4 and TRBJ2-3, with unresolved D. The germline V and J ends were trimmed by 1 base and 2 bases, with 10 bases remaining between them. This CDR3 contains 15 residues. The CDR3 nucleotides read TGTGCCAGCAGTTTAGTAACGGCCGTCACAGATACGCAGTATTTT. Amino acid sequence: CASSLVTAVTDTQYF.

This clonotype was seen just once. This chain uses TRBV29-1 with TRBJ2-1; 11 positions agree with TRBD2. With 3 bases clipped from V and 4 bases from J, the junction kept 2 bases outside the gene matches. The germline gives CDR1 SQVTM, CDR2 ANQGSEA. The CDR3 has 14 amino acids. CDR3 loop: CSVDVAGGYNEQFF. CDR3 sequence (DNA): TGCAGCGTTGATGTAGCGGGAGGGTACAATGAGCAGTTCTTC.

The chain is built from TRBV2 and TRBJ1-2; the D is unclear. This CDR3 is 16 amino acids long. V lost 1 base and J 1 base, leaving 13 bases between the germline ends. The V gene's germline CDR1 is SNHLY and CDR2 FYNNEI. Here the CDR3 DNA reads TGTGCCAGCAGTGAAGACTGGACCGGGTTTAACTATGGCTACACCTTC. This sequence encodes CASSEDWTGFNYGYTF.

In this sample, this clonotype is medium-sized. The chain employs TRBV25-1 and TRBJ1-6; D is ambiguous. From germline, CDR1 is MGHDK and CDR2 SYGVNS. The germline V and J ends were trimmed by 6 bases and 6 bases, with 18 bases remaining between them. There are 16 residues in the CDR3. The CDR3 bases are TGTGCCAGCAGCCGTCCAAGGCAGGTTCCTAATTCACCCCTCCACTTT. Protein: CASSRPRQVPNSPLHF.

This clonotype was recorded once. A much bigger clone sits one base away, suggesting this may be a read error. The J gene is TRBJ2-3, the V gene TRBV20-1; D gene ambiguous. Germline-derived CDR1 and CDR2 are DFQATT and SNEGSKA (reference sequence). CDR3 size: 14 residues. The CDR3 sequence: CGARDWEVADTQYF. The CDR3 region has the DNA TGCGGTGCTAGAGATTGGGAAGTAGCAGATACGCAGTATTTT.

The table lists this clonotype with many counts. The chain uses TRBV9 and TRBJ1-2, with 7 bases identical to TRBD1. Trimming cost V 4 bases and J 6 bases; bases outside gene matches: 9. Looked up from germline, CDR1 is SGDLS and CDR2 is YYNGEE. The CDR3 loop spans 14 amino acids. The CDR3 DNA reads TGTGCCAGCAGCATCGGGACAGCCGGAGATGGCTACACCTTC. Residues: CASSIGTAGDGYTF.

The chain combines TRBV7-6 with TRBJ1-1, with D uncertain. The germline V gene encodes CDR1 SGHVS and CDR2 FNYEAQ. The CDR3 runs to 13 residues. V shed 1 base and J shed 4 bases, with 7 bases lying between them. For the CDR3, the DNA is TGTGCCAGCAGCTTAGGACAAAGCACTGAAGCTTTCTTT. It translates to CASSLGQSTEAFF.

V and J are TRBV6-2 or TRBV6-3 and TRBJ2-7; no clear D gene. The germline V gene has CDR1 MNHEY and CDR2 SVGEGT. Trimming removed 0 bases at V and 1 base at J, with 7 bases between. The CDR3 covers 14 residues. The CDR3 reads CASSYSDGSYEQYF. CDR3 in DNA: TGTGCCAGCAGTTACTCTGACGGATCCTACGAGCAGTACTTC.

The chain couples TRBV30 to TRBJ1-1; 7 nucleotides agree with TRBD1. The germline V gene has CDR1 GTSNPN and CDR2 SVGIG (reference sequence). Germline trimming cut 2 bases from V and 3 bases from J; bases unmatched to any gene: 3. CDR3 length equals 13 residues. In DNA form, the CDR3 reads TGTGCCTGGAGTTGGGGACAGTACACTGAAGCTTTCTTT. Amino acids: CAWSWGQYTEAFF.

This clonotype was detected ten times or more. The chain's CDR3 is CASSPRTGAPYEQYF. The CDR3 DNA follows: TGTGCCAGCAGCCCTAGAACTGGGGCCCCCTACGAGCAGTACTTC. The rearrangement joins TRBV7-9 to TRBJ2-7; TRBD1 is a possible D gene (5 bases). With 5 bases removed from V and 2 bases from J, the gap between germline ends came to 16 bases. The CDR3 loop spans 15 amino acids. Per germline, CDR1 SEHNR and CDR2 FQNEAQ (reference sequence).

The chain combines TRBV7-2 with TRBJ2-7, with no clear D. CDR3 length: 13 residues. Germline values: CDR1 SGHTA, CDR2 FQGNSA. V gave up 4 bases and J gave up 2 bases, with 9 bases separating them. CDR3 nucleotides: TGTGCCAGCAGCTCGGGTCGAACCTACGAGCAGTACTTC. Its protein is CASSSGRTYEQYF.

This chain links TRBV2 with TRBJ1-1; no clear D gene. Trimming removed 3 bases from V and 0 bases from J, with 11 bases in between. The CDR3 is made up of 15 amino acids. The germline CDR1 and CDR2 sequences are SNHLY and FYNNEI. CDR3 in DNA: TGTGCCAGCAGTGATAGCACCCGTCTGAACACTGAAGCTTTCTTT. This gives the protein CASSDSTRLNTEAFF. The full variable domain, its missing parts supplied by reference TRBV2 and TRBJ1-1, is EPEVTQTPSHQVTQMGQEVILRCVPISNHLYFYWYRQILGQKVEFLVSFYNNEISEKSEIFDDQFSVERPDGSNFTLKIRSTKLEDSAMYFCASSDSTRLNTEAFFGQGTRLTVV.

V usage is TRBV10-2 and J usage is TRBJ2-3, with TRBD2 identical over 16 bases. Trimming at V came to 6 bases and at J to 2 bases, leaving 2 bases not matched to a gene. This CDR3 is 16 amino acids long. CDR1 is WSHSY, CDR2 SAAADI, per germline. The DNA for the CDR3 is TGCGCCAGCAGGGGACTAGCGGGAGGGCCCACAGATACGCAGTATTTT. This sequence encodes CASRGLAGGPTDTQYF.

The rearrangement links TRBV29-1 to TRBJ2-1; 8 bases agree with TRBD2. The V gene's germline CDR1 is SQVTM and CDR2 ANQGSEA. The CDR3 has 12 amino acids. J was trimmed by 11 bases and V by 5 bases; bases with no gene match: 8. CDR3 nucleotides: TGCAGCGTTACGGGACTAGATGTGCAGCAGTTCTTC. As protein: CSVTGLDVQQFF.